The 9 T cell receptor beta chains below all came from one sample that was sequenced in a study of Ad26.COV2.S vaccination and SARS-CoV-2 variants. This table comes from immunoSEQ multiplex PCR, and its TCRdb copy is limited to in-frame clones, with some not included. The sample holds roughly 380,000 clones, around 83% seen once. Described treatment: about 20 received Ad26.COV2.S at low or high dose, single or two shots; roughly five received placebo; per-sample allocation not given. The investigators took samples on day 63 after the first vaccine or placebo injection. The specimen was peripheral blood, collected in a trial of Ad26.COV2.S vaccine versus placebo. These receptors were collected from a person aged 18-60 years who received the Ad26.COV2.S COVID-19 vaccine or a placebo.

The V and J genes are TRBV11-2 and TRBJ2-3; weak D call: TRBD1 (6 bases). Trimming shortened V by 0 bases and J by 1 base, and 14 bases separated the two germline ends. The length of the CDR3 is 17 residues. CDR1 and CDR2 (germline): SGHAT, FQNNGV. The CDR3 sequence: CASSLDRPGAGTDTQYF. DNA of the CDR3: TGTGCCAGCAGCTTAGATCGGCCAGGGGCTGGCACAGATACGCAGTATTTT.

This sequence joins TRBV7-2 and TRBJ2-1, with D unclear. The CDR3 contains 15 residues. The germline V gene encodes CDR1 SGHTA and CDR2 FQGNSA. Trimming left V 0 bases short and J 15 bases short, with 21 bases between. CDR3 coding DNA: TGTGCCAGCAGCTTAGCAGATGGGTTCCTTAGCCACCCGTTCTTC. Its translation: CASSLADGFLSHPFF.

J is TRBJ2-6 and V is TRBV25-1; 12 nucleotides align to TRBD1. The germline V gene encodes CDR1 MGHDK and CDR2 SYGVNS. This CDR3 comprises 18 residues. Losses at the gene ends were 3 bases for V and 4 bases for J; bases not matched to a gene: 7. In DNA, the CDR3 is TGTGCCAGCAGTGACTGGGGACAGGGGGCGCAGGGGGCCAACGTCCTGACTTTC. Translating it yields CASSDWGQGAQGANVLTF.

In this sample, this clone turned up a few times. The chain uses TRBV6-2 or TRBV6-3 and TRBJ1-4; no reliable D call. CDR1 is MNHEY, CDR2 SVGEGT, per germline. The CDR3 covers 13 residues. Between the trimmed V and J ends, which lost 3 bases and 6 bases, there was a span of 8 bases. CDR3 in amino acids: CASSYPPDEKLFF. The DNA for the CDR3 is TGTGCCAGCAGTTATCCGCCGGATGAAAAACTGTTTTTT.

The chain uses TRBV7-9 and TRBJ1-1; no firm D call. Germline V gene sequence: CDR1 SEHNR, CDR2 FQNEAQ (reference sequence). The CDR3 is made up of 10 amino acids. Trimming took off 11 bases at V and 7 bases at J, with 11 bases between the two ends. The CDR3 DNA follows: TGTGCCTTCTCCAGTGGTGAAGCTTTCTTT. It encodes CAFSSGEAFF. Based on the CDR3 plus reference TRBV7-9 and TRBJ1-1, the full variable domain is DTGVSQNPRHKITKRGQNVTFRCDPISEHNRLYWYRQTLGQGPEFLTYFQNEAQLEKSRLLSDRFSAERPKGSFSTLEIQRTEQGDSAMYLCAFSSGEAFFGQGTRLTVV.

This clone was seen once. V is TRBV4-2 and J is TRBJ1-2; no clear D gene. The V gene lost 7 bases and the J gene lost 3 bases, with 12 bases spanning the gap. Per the germline V gene, CDR1 is LGHNA and CDR2 is YNFKEQ. CDR3 length equals 13 residues. The CDR3 nucleotides are TGTGCCAGCACAATCCGCGGAGACTATGGCTACACCTTC. As protein: CASTIRGDYGYTF.

The V and J genes are TRBV24-1 and TRBJ2-3; no reliable D call. The germline V gene encodes CDR1 KGHDR and CDR2 SFDVKD. The CDR3 sequence is 12 residues long. With 7 bases removed from V and 0 bases from J, the gap between germline ends came to 4 bases. The CDR3 sequence is CATSLSTDTQYF. CDR3 DNA sequence: TGTGCCACCAGCCTGAGCACAGATACGCAGTATTTT.

The chain employs TRBV7-9 and TRBJ1-2; TRBD1 is a possible D gene (5 bases). CDR3 length: 12 amino acids. Per the germline V gene, CDR1 is SEHNR and CDR2 is FQNEAQ (reference sequence). V was cut by 4 bases and J by 13 bases, with 16 bases left in between. CDR3 in amino acids: CASSSDSGTATF. The DNA of the CDR3 is TGTGCCAGCAGCTCTGACTCCGGGACGGCCACCTTC.

In this sample, this clone turned up once. V gene TRBV9 combines with J gene TRBJ1-6; 8 bases are shared with TRBD1. V shed 3 bases and J 5 bases; nucleotides not matched to a gene: 4. This CDR3 contains 15 residues. Looked up from germline, CDR1 is SGDLS and CDR2 is YYNGEE. The CDR3 reads CASSATGVDNSPLHF. The CDR3 nucleotides are TGTGCCAGCAGCGCGACAGGGGTTGATAATTCACCCCTCCACTTT.